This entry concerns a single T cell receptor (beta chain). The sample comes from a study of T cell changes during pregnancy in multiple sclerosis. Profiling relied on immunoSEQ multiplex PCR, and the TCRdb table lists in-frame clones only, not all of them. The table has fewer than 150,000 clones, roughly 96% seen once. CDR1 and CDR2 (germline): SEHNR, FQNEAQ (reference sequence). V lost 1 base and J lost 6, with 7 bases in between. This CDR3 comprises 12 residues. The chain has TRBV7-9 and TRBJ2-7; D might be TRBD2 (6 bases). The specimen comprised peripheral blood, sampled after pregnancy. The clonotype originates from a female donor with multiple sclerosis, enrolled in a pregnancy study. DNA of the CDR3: TGTGCCAGCAGCTTAGGGCGGGGCGAGCAGTACTTC. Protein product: CASSLGRGEQYF. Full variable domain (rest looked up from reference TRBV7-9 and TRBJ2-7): DTGVSQNPRHKITKRGQNVTFRCDPISEHNRLYWYRQTLGQGPEFLTYFQNEAQLEKSRLLSDRFSAERPKGSFSTLEIQRTEQGDSAMYLCASSLGRGEQYFGPGTRLTVT.